This passage covers 8 T cell receptor beta chains from one sample sequenced in a study of blood T cell repertoires in COVID-19. Repertoires were generated with immunoSEQ multiplex PCR, while TCRdb's copy carries only in-frame clones and drops some. Here the sample spans approximately 190,000 clones, roughly 85% being singletons. The specimen was peripheral blood. The receptors here all came from a woman aged 25 to 39 with acute or convalescent COVID-19.

The chain has TRBV11-3 and TRBJ2-6; 7 positions match TRBD1. CDR1 is SGHNT and CDR2 is YENEEA in the germline V gene. This CDR3 comprises 19 residues. V shed 1 base, J shed 2 bases, and the junction held 11 bases outside the gene matches. The CDR3: CASSLGTGKGRPGANVLTF. The DNA of the CDR3 is TGTGCCAGCAGCTTAGGGACAGGCAAGGGTCGACCTGGGGCCAACGTCCTGACTTTC.

This chain connects TRBV30 to TRBJ1-3; no definite D call. The CDR3 spans 13 residues. Deletions cut 1 base from V and 4 bases from J, with 8 bases between. Germline CDR1 reads GTSNPN; CDR2 reads SVGIG (reference sequence). CDR3 in amino acids: CAWSATLGNTIYF. The DNA for the CDR3 is TGTGCCTGGAGTGCGACACTCGGAAACACCATATATTTT.

The J gene is TRBJ2-1, the V gene TRBV6-1; D is unclear. Trimming removed 3 bases from V and 0 bases from J, with 12 bases in between. The CDR3 length is 16 residues. Germline loops: CDR1 MNHNS, CDR2 SASEGT. In DNA form, the CDR3 reads TGTGCCAGCAGTGACCCGGTCCCGAGCTCCTACAATGAGCAGTTCTTC. Its protein product is CASSDPVPSSYNEQFF.

The chain combines TRBV9 with TRBJ2-4; 7 nucleotides line up with TRBD1. Germline V gene lookup returns CDR1 SGDLS and CDR2 YYNGEE. V lost 0 bases to trimming and J lost 0 bases; unmatched junction nucleotides: 9. CDR3 length: 18 amino acids. The CDR3 region has the DNA TGTGCCAGCAGCGTAGCAGGGCCGGGACAGCCAGCCAAAAACATTCAGTACTTC. It is translated as CASSVAGPGQPAKNIQYF.

The J gene is TRBJ1-2, the V gene TRBV10-3, with D perhaps TRBD1 (5 bases). Germline assignment: CDR1 ENHRY and CDR2 SYGVKD. V lost 6 bases, J lost 4 bases, and 9 bases lay in between. The CDR3 has 12 amino acids. The CDR3 region is CAIRDDSYGYTF. CDR3 nucleotide sequence: TGTGCCATCAGAGACGACAGCTATGGCTACACCTTC.

The chain couples TRBV6-6 to TRBJ2-3; D remains ambiguous. Trimming took off 3 bases at V and 10 bases at J, with 17 bases between the two ends. This CDR3 spans 14 amino acids. Germline-derived CDR1 and CDR2 are MNHNY and SVGAGI (reference sequence). The CDR3 is CASSYPGSSAPQYF. In nucleotides, the CDR3 is TGTGCCAGCAGTTATCCCGGGTCCTCGGCCCCGCAGTATTTT.

The V and J genes are TRBV28 and TRBJ1-4; unclear D gene. The V gene's germline CDR1 is MDHEN and CDR2 SYDVKM. Trimming pared 2 bases from V and 0 bases from J, leaving 10 bases between. CDR3 size: 16 residues. The CDR3 loop is CASSLLASATNEKLFF. CDR3 sequence (DNA): TGTGCCAGCAGTTTACTCGCCAGTGCAACTAATGAAAAACTGTTTTTT.

The rearrangement uses TRBV28 and TRBJ2-7, with TRBD2 matching 9 bases. The CDR3 has 17 amino acids. Germline V gene lookup returns CDR1 MDHEN and CDR2 SYDVKM. J gave up 4 bases and V 10 bases, and 20 bases lay outside the gene matches. The CDR3 coding sequence is TGTGCCACCACAAGAGGCGCGGGAGGGCCTCCTCCGTACGAGCAGTACTTC. Encoded protein: CATTRGAGGPPPYEQYF.